Below are 9 T cell receptor beta chains sequenced from a single sample in a study of graft-versus-host responses after intestinal transplantation. The data were produced by immunoSEQ multiplex PCR, yet TCRdb's version contains in-frame clones alone and is incomplete. Of 13,000 to 15,000 clones listed, roughly 30% are singletons. The sample was alloreactive CD4+ T cells from a mixed lymphocyte reaction culture, taken before intestinal transplant. Stated subset: CFSE-low proliferating T cells sorted from roughly 6-day pre-transplant mixed lymphocyte reaction (GvH or HvG direction). These receptors originate from a human patient who received an intestinal transplant.

This clone was counted only a few times. This chain connects TRBV7-3 to TRBJ2-7; TRBD1 matches at 7 bases. The CDR3 runs 14 residues. Germline V CDR1 and CDR2: SGHTA, FQGTGA. J lost 3 bases, V lost 5 bases, and 7 bases had no gene match. CDR3 in amino acids: CASSKPGQSYEQYF. The CDR3 region has the DNA TGTGCCAGCAGCAAACCGGGACAGAGCTACGAGCAGTACTTC. The variable domain in full, with the rest retrieved from reference TRBV7-3 and TRBJ2-7, is GAGVSQTPSNKVTEKGKYVELRCDPISGHTALYWYRQSLGQGPEFLIYFQGTGAADDSGLPNDRFFAVRPEGSVSTLKIQRTERGDSAVYLCASSKPGQSYEQYFGPGTRLTVT.

This clone was counted once. The genes are TRBV7-3 and TRBJ1-2, with D perhaps matching TRBD1 (5 bases). The CDR3 runs 14 residues. V was clipped by 2 bases and J by 3 bases, with 10 bases between them. Germline values: CDR1 SGHTA, CDR2 FQGTGA. This CDR3 reads CASSLLGVDYGYTF. As DNA, the CDR3 is TGTGCCAGCAGCTTATTAGGGGTCGACTATGGCTACACCTTC.

V and J are TRBV5-5 and TRBJ1-6; 7 bases agree with TRBD1. This CDR3 spans 13 amino acids. Germline CDR1 reads SGHKS; CDR2 reads YYEKEE (reference sequence). Germline trimming cut 6 bases from V and 5 bases from J; bases unmatched to any gene: 2. The CDR3: CASTGTDNSPLHF. The CDR3 nucleotides read TGTGCCAGCACCGGGACAGATAATTCACCCCTCCACTTT.

This clone showed up just a few times. J is TRBJ1-4 and V is TRBV15; D unclear. The CDR3 consists of 14 residues. V gave up 4 bases and J gave up 7 bases, with 13 bases separating them. Germline lookup yields CDR1 LNHNV and CDR2 YYDKDF (reference sequence). This CDR3 is CATSNGRLGEKLFF. DNA of the CDR3: TGTGCCACCAGCAATGGACGTCTTGGTGAAAAACTGTTTTTT.

This chain's CDR3 is CASSVAGVAGAYEQYF. The CDR3 DNA reads as TGTGCCAGCAGCGTAGCTGGGGTAGCGGGAGCCTACGAGCAGTACTTC. This chain joins TRBV9 and TRBJ2-7; TRBD2 matches 9 bases. V was pared by 0 bases and J by 2 bases, with 6 bases of the junction left unmatched. The CDR3 is 16 amino acids. The germline gives CDR1 SGDLS, CDR2 YYNGEE.

The chain joins TRBV18 to TRBJ2-1; D ambiguous. V shed 0 bases and J shed 4 bases, with 10 bases lying between them. Germline assignment: CDR1 KGHSH and CDR2 LQKENI. This CDR3 comprises 15 residues. The CDR3 protein is CASSPPVKQYNEQFF. As DNA, the CDR3 is TGTGCCAGCTCACCACCGGTGAAACAGTACAATGAGCAGTTCTTC.

This clone has more than one count but fewer than ten. V usage is TRBV2 and J usage is TRBJ2-7; 7 nucleotides line up with TRBD2. CDR1 is SNHLY, CDR2 FYNNEI, per germline. Unmatched junction bases numbered 6, after V lost 7 bases and J lost 6 bases. This CDR3 contains 12 residues. The DNA of the CDR3 is TGTGCCAGCAATGGAGCGGGACCCGAGCAGTACTTC. Amino acid sequence: CASNGAGPEQYF.

J is TRBJ2-5 and V is TRBV10-3; a weak D match, TRBD1 (5 bases). Trimming took 4 bases from V and 1 from J, leaving 7 bases between them. Per germline, CDR1 ENHRY and CDR2 SYGVKD. This CDR3 has 13 amino acids. The CDR3 nucleotides are TGTGCCATCAGTGGGACAACCCAAGAGACCCAGTACTTC. Its protein product is CAISGTTQETQYF.

This clone has just a few counts. The V and J genes are TRBV11-2 and TRBJ1-3; D unclear. Germline V gene sequence: CDR1 SGHAT, CDR2 FQNNGV. V lost 2 bases and J lost 2, with 1 base in between. The length of the CDR3 is 12 residues. The CDR3 bases are TGTGCCAGCAGCTTAACTGGAAACACCATATATTTT. Encoded protein: CASSLTGNTIYF.